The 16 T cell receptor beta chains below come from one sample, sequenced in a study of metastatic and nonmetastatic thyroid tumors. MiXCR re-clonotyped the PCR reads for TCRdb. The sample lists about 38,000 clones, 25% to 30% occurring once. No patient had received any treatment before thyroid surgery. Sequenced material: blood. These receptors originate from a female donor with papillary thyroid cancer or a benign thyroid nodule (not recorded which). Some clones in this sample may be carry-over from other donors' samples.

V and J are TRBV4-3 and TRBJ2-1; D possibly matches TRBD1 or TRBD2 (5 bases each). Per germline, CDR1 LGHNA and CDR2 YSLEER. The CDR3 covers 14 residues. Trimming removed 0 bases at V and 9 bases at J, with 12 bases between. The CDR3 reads CASSQDWGSSEQFF. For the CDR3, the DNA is TGCGCCAGCAGCCAAGATTGGGGGTCAAGTGAGCAGTTCTTC.

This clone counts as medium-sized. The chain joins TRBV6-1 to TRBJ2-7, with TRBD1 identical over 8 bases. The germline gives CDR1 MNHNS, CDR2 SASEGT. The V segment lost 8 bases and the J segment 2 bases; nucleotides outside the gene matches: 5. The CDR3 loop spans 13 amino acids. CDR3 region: CASPGTGTYEQYF. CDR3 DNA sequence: TGTGCCAGCCCCGGGACAGGTACCTACGAGCAGTACTTC.

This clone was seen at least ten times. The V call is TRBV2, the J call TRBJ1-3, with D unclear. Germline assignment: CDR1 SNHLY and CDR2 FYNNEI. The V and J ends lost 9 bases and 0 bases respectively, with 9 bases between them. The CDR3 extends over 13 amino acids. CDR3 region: CASKDPSGNTIYF. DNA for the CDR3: TGTGCCAGTAAGGACCCCTCTGGAAACACCATATATTTT.

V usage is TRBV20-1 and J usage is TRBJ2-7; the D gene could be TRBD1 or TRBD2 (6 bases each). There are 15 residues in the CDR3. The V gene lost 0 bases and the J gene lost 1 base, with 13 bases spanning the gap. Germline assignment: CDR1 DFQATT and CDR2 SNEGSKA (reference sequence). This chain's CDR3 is CSARDQRGDSYEQYF. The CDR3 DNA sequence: TGCAGTGCTAGAGATCAGAGGGGGGATTCCTACGAGCAGTACTTC.

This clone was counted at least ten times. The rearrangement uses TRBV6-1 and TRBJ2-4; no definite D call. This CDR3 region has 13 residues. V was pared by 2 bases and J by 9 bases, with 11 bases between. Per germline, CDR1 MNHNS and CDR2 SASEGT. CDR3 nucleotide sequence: TGTGCCAGCAGTGAATTGGAGTCGGCCATTCAGTACTTC. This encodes CASSELESAIQYF.

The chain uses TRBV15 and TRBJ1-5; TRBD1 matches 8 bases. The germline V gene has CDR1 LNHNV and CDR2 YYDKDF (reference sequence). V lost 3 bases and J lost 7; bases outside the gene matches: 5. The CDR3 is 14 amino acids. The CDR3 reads CATSSRQGQQPQHF. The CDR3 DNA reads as TGTGCCACCAGCAGTAGACAGGGGCAACAGCCCCAGCATTTT. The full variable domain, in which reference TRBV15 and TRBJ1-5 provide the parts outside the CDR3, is DAMVIQNPRYQVTQFGKPVTLSCSQTLNHNVMYWYQQKSSQAPKLLFHYYDKDFNNEADTPDNFQSRRPNTSFCFLDIRSPGLGDTAMYLCATSSRQGQQPQHFGDGTRLSIL.

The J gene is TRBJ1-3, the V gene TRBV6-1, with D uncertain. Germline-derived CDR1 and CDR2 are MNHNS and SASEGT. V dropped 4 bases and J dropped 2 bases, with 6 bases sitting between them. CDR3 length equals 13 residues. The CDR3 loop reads CASSGTAGNTIYF. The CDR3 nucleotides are TGTGCCAGCAGTGGGACGGCTGGAAACACCATATATTTT.

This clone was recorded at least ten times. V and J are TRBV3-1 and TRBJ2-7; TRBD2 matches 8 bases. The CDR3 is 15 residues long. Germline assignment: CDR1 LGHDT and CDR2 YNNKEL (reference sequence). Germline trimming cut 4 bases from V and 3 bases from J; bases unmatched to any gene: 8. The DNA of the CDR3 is TGTGCCAGCAGCCTCGGGGGAGCGGGGGTCTACGAGCAGTACTTC. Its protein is CASSLGGAGVYEQYF.

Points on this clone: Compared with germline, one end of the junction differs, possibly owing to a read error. The CDR3 loop is CASSLGDMASEHYF. CDR3 nucleotide sequence: TGCGCCAGCAGCTTAGGGGACATGGCCTCCGAGCATTACTTC. V usage is TRBV5-1 and J usage is TRBJ2-7, with TRBD1 as a possible D gene (6 bases). Germline V gene sequence: CDR1 SGHRS, CDR2 YFSETQ. CDR3 length: 14 amino acids.

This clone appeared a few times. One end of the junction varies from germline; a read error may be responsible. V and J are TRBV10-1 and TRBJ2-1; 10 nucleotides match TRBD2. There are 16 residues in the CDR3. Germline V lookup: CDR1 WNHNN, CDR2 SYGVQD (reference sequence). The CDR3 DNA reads TGTGCCAGCAGTAGCGGGGGGCCGACCCTGAGGTATGAGCAGTTCTTC. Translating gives CASSSGGPTLRYEQFF.

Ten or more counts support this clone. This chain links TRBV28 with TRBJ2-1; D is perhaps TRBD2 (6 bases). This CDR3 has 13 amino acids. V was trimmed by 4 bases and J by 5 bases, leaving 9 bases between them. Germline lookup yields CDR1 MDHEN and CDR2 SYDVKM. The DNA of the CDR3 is TGTGCCAGCAGTTCCCCGGGGGACAATGAGCAGTTCTTC. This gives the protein CASSSPGDNEQFF.

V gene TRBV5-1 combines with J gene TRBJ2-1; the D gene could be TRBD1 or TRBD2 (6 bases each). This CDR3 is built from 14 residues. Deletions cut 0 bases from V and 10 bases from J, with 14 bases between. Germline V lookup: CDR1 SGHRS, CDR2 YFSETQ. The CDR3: CASSLEGGWREQFF. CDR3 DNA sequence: TGCGCCAGCAGCTTGGAGGGGGGATGGCGGGAGCAGTTCTTC. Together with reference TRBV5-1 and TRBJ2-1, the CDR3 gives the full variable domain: KAGVTQTPRYLIKTRGQQVTLSCSPISGHRSVSWYQQTPGQGLQFLFEYFSETQRNKGNFPGRFSGRQFSNSRSEMNVSTLELGDSALYLCASSLEGGWREQFFGPGTRLTVL.

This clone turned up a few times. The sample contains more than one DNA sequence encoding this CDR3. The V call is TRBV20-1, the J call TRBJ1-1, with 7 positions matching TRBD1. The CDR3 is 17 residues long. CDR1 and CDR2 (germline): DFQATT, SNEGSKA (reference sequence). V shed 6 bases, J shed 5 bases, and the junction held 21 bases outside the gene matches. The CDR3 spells CSATRTGAVGGITEAFF. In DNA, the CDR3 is TGCAGTGCCACCCGTACAGGGGCTGTAGGTGGAATTACTGAAGCTTTCTTT.

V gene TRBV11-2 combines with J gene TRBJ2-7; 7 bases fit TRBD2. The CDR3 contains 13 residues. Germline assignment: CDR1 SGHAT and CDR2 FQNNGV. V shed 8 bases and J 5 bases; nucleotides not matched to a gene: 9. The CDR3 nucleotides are TGTGCCAGCCGCAAAGCGGGGCGGGACGAGCAGTACTTC. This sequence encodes CASRKAGRDEQYF.

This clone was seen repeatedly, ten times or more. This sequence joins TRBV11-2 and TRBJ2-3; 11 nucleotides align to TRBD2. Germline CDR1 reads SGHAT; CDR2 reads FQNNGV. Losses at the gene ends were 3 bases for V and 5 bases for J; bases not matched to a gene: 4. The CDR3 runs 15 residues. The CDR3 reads CASSFLAGGGDTQYF. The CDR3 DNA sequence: TGTGCCAGCAGCTTTCTAGCGGGGGGTGGAGATACGCAGTATTTT.

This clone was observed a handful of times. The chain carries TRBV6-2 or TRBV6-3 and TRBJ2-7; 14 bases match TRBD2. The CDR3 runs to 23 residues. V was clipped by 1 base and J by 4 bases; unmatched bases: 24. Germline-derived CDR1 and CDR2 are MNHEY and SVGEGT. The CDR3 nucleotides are TGTGCCAGCAGTTACTATCCCCCAGGGAGGTTGTATTCGGGGACTAGCGGGAGTTACGAGCAGTACTTC. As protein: CASSYYPPGRLYSGTSGSYEQYF.